This TCR beta chain was identified during a study of blood T cells in healthy people across ages. Broader study findings: Roughly linear declines in TCR beta diversity per million T cells occurred with age. Expanded clonotype shifts may have been confounded, as the donors had an unknown CMV status.

Per sample, a minimum of 6.5 million PBMCs were isolated. This clonotype was counted only a few times. Its specificity is not known. PCR was performed a second time for about 6 to 12 cycles using a sample-barcoded 5' primer and a J-beta primer mix. TCRdb processed the 5' RACE reads anew with MiXCR; each CDR3 protein has one entry. The data hold about 580,000 distinct CDR3 sequences, with roughly 48% observed a single time. CDR3 size: 18 residues. Germline values: CDR1 LGHDT, CDR2 YNNKEL (reference sequence). Germline trimming cut 1 base from V and 7 bases from J; bases unmatched to any gene: 10. This clonotype originated in a man aged 80 or over in good health. V and J are TRBV3-1 and TRBJ2-1, with 13 nucleotides matching TRBD2. The sample taken for sequencing was blood. CDR3 nucleotide sequence: TGTGCCAGCAGCCAAGCCGGACTAGCGGGAGCCTCCTCGAATGAGCAGTTCTTC. Translating gives CASSQAGLAGASSNEQFF.